This T cell receptor (beta chain) was sequenced for a study of human T cells and chemical hapten exposure. Germline values: CDR1 SQVTM, CDR2 ANQGSEA. CDR3 length: 15 amino acids. V shed 7 bases, J shed 7 bases, and the junction held 15 bases outside the gene matches. The time point is: patch test 3, about 24 weeks after DPC sensitization. Treatment defined: therapeutic diphenylcyclopropenone sensitization with weekly scalp DPC. TCRdb fed the RACE reads into MiXCR, producing one record per CDR3 protein. The table records about 200,000 distinct CDR3 sequences, around 23% of them present only once. The source was whole blood, collected in connection with sensitization to the hapten diphenylcyclopropenone (DPC). J is TRBJ2-1 and V is TRBV29-1; TRBD1 aligns across 8 bases. The clonotype comes from a woman aged 40 to 50 with alopecia areata. Some clones in this sample may be carry-over from other donors' samples. CDR3 loop: CSASGPSHRGNEQFF. The CDR3 bases are TGCAGCGCCAGCGGACCCTCCCACAGGGGGAATGAGCAGTTCTTC.